This T cell receptor beta chain was recorded in a study of beta chain features in type 1 diabetes. Overall study: Examination of sorted cells across all samples involved around 99 million cells.

Sorted CD4+ subsets: naive, central memory, regulatory, stem cell-like memory (CD45RO/CCR7/CD25/CD127/CD95/CD27 panel). Purity (above 98%) was reached by all sorted populations. This CDR3 is built from 13 residues. Trimming left V 8 bases short and J 0 bases short, with 8 bases between. Germline CDR1 ENHRY, CDR2 SYGVKD. Expressed TCRB transcripts were sequenced, since all the RNA that had been isolated was reverse transcribed. The data were produced by immunoSEQ multiplex PCR, yet TCRdb's version contains in-frame clones alone and is incomplete. The sample contains 600,000 to 650,000 clones, roughly a sixth of which appear only once.

The chain joins TRBV10-3 to TRBJ1-3; D call uncertain. Specimen: naive CD4+ T cells from blood. This TCR derives from a man aged 18 to 29 in good health. The CDR3 region has the DNA TGTGCCATCTCGGGGAGCTCTGGAAACACCATATATTTT. This codes for CAISGSSGNTIYF.